The 8 T cell receptor beta chains presented below share a single source sample, sequenced in a study of CD8 T cells in Susac syndrome (dated by TCRdb to between 2018 and 2021). The library was generated by the immunoSEQ multiplex PCR assay. RNA was extracted using the RNeasy kit, and about 0.5 to 1 ug of the RNA was reverse transcribed with random hexamers. TCRdb's own reprocessing of the public reads used fastp at Q25 and MiXCR and kept productive beta chains. Every entry covers one CDR3 protein and lists the most common genes and DNA from its rows. The sample yields around 130,000 distinct CDR3 sequences; about 95% were counted once. The ten largest clones take up more than 0.09% of the sample. The specimen sequenced was CD4+ T cells from PBMCs. Every receptor here comes from a human donor in good health.

This rearrangement joins TRBV6-1 to TRBJ1-2; a possible D gene is TRBD1 (5 bases). Germline V gives CDR1 MNHNS, CDR2 SASEGT. The V end lost 6 bases, the J end lost 3 bases, and 11 bases lay between the germline ends. CDR3 size: 13 residues. CDR3 in amino acids: CASRSQGYYGYTF. In DNA form, the CDR3 reads TGTGCCAGCAGGTCCCAGGGATACTATGGCTACACCTTC.

The rearrangement links TRBV14 to TRBJ2-7, with D uncertain. V was pared by 5 bases and J by 7 bases, with 15 bases between. Looked up from germline, CDR1 is SGHDN and CDR2 is FVKESK. CDR3 size: 13 residues. In nucleotides, the CDR3 is TGTGCCAGCAGCGCCCGACTGGCTGAGGAGCAGTACTTC. Protein product: CASSARLAEEQYF.

This chain uses TRBV12-3 or TRBV12-4 with TRBJ2-7; D is perhaps TRBD2 (6 bases). The CDR3 loop spans 14 amino acids. V dropped 5 bases and J dropped 4 bases, with 15 bases sitting between them. CDR3 sequence reads: CASSLSGVGYEQYF. CDR3 DNA: TGTGCCAGCAGTCTGTCGGGGGTGGGTTACGAGCAGTACTTC.

This clonotype came up once. The J gene is TRBJ2-5, the V gene TRBV10-3; possibly TRBD1 for D (6 bases). Trimming left V 6 bases short and J 5 bases short, with 13 bases between. The CDR3 consists of 13 residues. The V gene's germline CDR1 is ENHRY and CDR2 SYGVKD. CDR3 in DNA: TGTGCCATCAGACATCCCACAGGGGAGACCCAGTACTTC. Amino acid sequence: CAIRHPTGETQYF.

The table lists this clonotype with a count of one. The chain uses TRBV30 and TRBJ1-2, with D tentatively TRBD1 (6 bases). CDR1 and CDR2 (germline): GTSNPN, SVGIG (reference sequence). V was shortened by 3 bases and J by 4 bases, with 21 bases between the two germline ends. This CDR3 spans 16 amino acids. CDR3 nucleotide sequence: TGTGCCTGGAGGACCTCCACAGGGTCTGGGTTCTATGGCTACACCTTC. Translation gives CAWRTSTGSGFYGYTF. The variable domain in full, completed from reference TRBV30 and TRBJ1-2, reads SQTIHQWPATLVQPVGSPLSLECTVEGTSNPNLYWYRQAAGRGLQLLFYSVGIGQISSEVPQNLSASRPQDRQFILSSKKLLLSDSGFYLCAWRTSTGSGFYGYTFGSGTRLTVV.

This chain connects TRBV9 to TRBJ2-7; 12 nucleotides align to TRBD2. This CDR3 spans 13 amino acids. From germline, CDR1 is SGDLS and CDR2 YYNGEE. The V and J ends lost 9 bases and 2 bases, in that order; junction bases with no gene match: 3. The CDR3 sequence is CANGLAGPYEQYF. The CDR3 DNA reads TGTGCCAACGGACTAGCGGGACCCTACGAGCAGTACTTC.

The gene calls are TRBV5-1 and TRBJ2-3; D is unclear. This CDR3 is 12 amino acids long. The V and J ends lost 4 bases and 2 bases respectively, with 5 bases between them. The germline V gene encodes CDR1 SGHRS and CDR2 YFSETQ. The CDR3 spells CASSIYTDTQYF. The CDR3 DNA is TGCGCCAGCAGCATATACACAGATACGCAGTATTTT.

V and J are TRBV15 and TRBJ2-7; the match to TRBD1 covers 10 bases. The CDR3 totals 16 residues. From germline, CDR1 is LNHNV and CDR2 YYDKDF (reference sequence). Germline trimming cut 0 bases from V and 5 bases from J; bases unmatched to any gene: 7. As DNA, the CDR3 is TGTGCCACCAGCAGAGATTGGGGACAGGGGAGTCACGAGCAGTACTTC. Its protein product is CATSRDWGQGSHEQYF.